Following are 23 T cell receptor beta chains from one sample sequenced in a study of blood T cell repertoires in COVID-19. Generated by immunoSEQ multiplex PCR, the TCRdb table keeps only in-frame clones and is missing some. This table has 150,000 or so clones, around 87% appearing once. Sample: peripheral blood. These receptors came from a man aged 55 to 70 with COVID-19, enrolled during active disease.

The rearrangement joins TRBV19 to TRBJ1-6, with D perhaps TRBD1 (6 bases). The germline V and J ends were trimmed by 5 bases and 5 bases, with 13 bases remaining between them. The CDR3 covers 15 residues. Germline CDR1 reads LNHDA; CDR2 reads SQIVND (reference sequence). The CDR3, as DNA: TGTGCCAGTAGTGCCGACAGGAGAGATAATTCACCCCTCCACTTT. Its translation: CASSADRRDNSPLHF.

The chain is built from TRBV28 and TRBJ1-3; the D gene is possibly TRBD1 (5 bases). Trimming removed 4 bases from V and 0 bases from J, with 10 bases in between. CDR1 MDHEN and CDR2 SYDVKM come from the germline V gene. The CDR3 runs to 15 residues. The CDR3 protein is CASSWGRSSGNTIYF. The DNA of the CDR3 is TGTGCCAGCAGTTGGGGCCGATCCTCTGGAAACACCATATATTTT.

This clone came up once. The CDR3 nucleotides read TGTGCCAGCAGCGAGGTCGGGGACACGAGATTGGGCGAGCAGTACTTC. Translated, it gives CASSEVGDTRLGEQYF. The chain combines TRBV21-1 with TRBJ2-7; the table assigns TRBD1, which was not confirmed against the DNA. TRBV21-1 is deemed a pseudogene. The CDR3 is 16 residues long.

CDR3 loop: CASSLGQGRPTEAFF. The CDR3 DNA follows: TGCGCCAGCAGCTTGGGACAGGGGCGCCCTACTGAAGCTTTCTTT. This chain links TRBV5-1 with TRBJ1-1; 8 bases are a match to TRBD1. Looked up from germline, CDR1 is SGHRS and CDR2 is YFSETQ. V shed 0 bases and J 5 bases; nucleotides not matched to a gene: 6. The CDR3 totals 15 residues. The full variable domain, in which reference TRBV5-1 and TRBJ1-1 provide the parts outside the CDR3, is KAGVTQTPRYLIKTRGQQVTLSCSPISGHRSVSWYQQTPGQGLQFLFEYFSETQRNKGNFPGRFSGRQFSNSRSEMNVSTLELGDSALYLCASSLGQGRPTEAFFGQGTRLTVV.

This clone was recorded a few times. The gene calls are TRBV29-1 and TRBJ1-5; 10 bases agree with TRBD1. There are 16 residues in the CDR3. V lost 1 base to trimming and J lost 4 bases; unmatched junction nucleotides: 7. Germline assignment: CDR1 SQVTM and CDR2 ANQGSEA. The CDR3 DNA follows: TGCAGCGTTGAAGTTGCCGGGACAGGGGCAAATCAGCCCCAGCATTTT. Its protein product is CSVEVAGTGANQPQHF.

The rearrangement links TRBV6-5 to TRBJ1-1, with a tentative D call TRBD1 (6 bases). The CDR3 sequence is 14 residues long. CDR1 and CDR2 (germline): MNHEY, SVGAGI. Trimming stripped 4 bases from V and 5 bases from J, with 14 bases between. The CDR3 nucleotides read TGTGCCAGCAGTTCCGAGGCAGGGGTAACTGAAGCTTTCTTT. Encoded protein: CASSSEAGVTEAFF.

J is TRBJ1-5 and V is TRBV19; 9 positions match TRBD1. This CDR3 contains 17 residues. Germline values: CDR1 LNHDA, CDR2 SQIVND (reference sequence). V trimming: 5 bases; J trimming: 1 base; junction bases outside the gene matches: 9. For the CDR3, the DNA is TGTGCCAGTAGTCCTACCGGGACAGGGATAAGCAATCAGCCCCAGCATTTT. Protein product: CASSPTGTGISNQPQHF. The full variable domain, rest sourced from reference TRBV19 and TRBJ1-5, is DGGITQSPKYLFRKEGQNVTLSCEQNLNHDAMYWYRQDPGQGLRLIYYSQIVNDFQKGDIAEGYSVSREKKESFPLTVTSAQKNPTAFYLCASSPTGTGISNQPQHFGDGTRLSIL.

This clone has just one count. This chain links TRBV6-2 or TRBV6-3 with TRBJ2-7; TRBD1 matches 10 bases. V shed 4 bases and J 3 bases; nucleotides not matched to a gene: 9. This CDR3 region has 16 residues. Germline CDR1 reads MNHEY; CDR2 reads SVGEGT. For the CDR3, the DNA is TGTGCCAGCAGTTTACTCCACCGGGACAGGGGCTACGAGCAGTACTTC. Amino acid sequence: CASSLLHRDRGYEQYF.

V and J are TRBV2 and TRBJ1-1; 7 nucleotides agree with TRBD1. This CDR3 is built from 15 residues. With 4 bases clipped from V and 5 bases from J, the junction kept 10 bases outside the gene matches. Germline lookup yields CDR1 SNHLY and CDR2 FYNNEI. The CDR3 reads CASSAEGGGGTEAFF. The CDR3 DNA reads TGTGCCAGCAGTGCCGAAGGGGGCGGAGGTACTGAAGCTTTCTTT.

The chain links TRBV7-2 to TRBJ1-1; the D gene is possibly TRBD1 (6 bases). The germline CDR1 and CDR2 sequences are SGHTA and FQGNSA. V gave up 6 bases and J gave up 4 bases, with 12 bases separating them. The CDR3 has 13 residues. CDR3 protein: CASSSQGSTEAFF. Here the CDR3 DNA reads TGTGCCAGCAGTTCACAGGGATCCACTGAAGCTTTCTTT.

V is TRBV18 and J is TRBJ2-2, with D tentatively TRBD1 (5 bases). CDR3 length: 13 amino acids. Germline CDR1 KGHSH, CDR2 LQKENI. Between the trimmed V and J ends, which lost 6 bases and 1 base, there was a span of 6 bases. The CDR3 DNA reads as TGTGCCAGCTCTCAGGGGAACACCGGGGAGCTGTTTTTT. It is translated as CASSQGNTGELFF.

The V call is TRBV25-1, the J call TRBJ1-6; D is unclear. V lost 4 bases, J lost 10 bases, and 17 bases lay in between. From germline, CDR1 is MGHDK and CDR2 SYGVNS. This CDR3 has 15 amino acids. The CDR3 DNA reads as TGTGCCAGCAGTGCCCGACACCGGGAGGGATCACCCCTCCACTTT. Amino acids: CASSARHREGSPLHF.

The chain joins TRBV2 to TRBJ2-7; D possibly corresponds to TRBD2 (7 bases). The V and J ends lost 4 bases and 2 bases respectively, with 15 bases between them. The CDR3 is made up of 15 amino acids. Germline values: CDR1 SNHLY, CDR2 FYNNEI. In DNA form, the CDR3 reads TGTGCCAGCAGTGTAACGAGGGGGAGGGCCTACGAGCAGTACTTC. Translated, it gives CASSVTRGRAYEQYF.

V and J are TRBV10-3 and TRBJ2-7, with a weak D call TRBD1 (5 bases). Germline CDR1 reads ENHRY; CDR2 reads SYGVKD. The length of the CDR3 is 14 residues. V lost 2 bases and J lost 4, with 12 bases in between. CDR3 protein: CAISESLDRYEQYF. The CDR3 coding sequence is TGTGCCATCAGTGAGAGTCTAGACAGATACGAGCAGTACTTC.

The V call is TRBV27, the J call TRBJ1-1; 12 positions match TRBD1. V was pared by 0 bases and J by 9 bases, with 8 bases of the junction left unmatched. The V gene's germline CDR1 is MNHEY and CDR2 SMNVEV (reference sequence). This CDR3 contains 16 residues. The DNA of the CDR3 is TGTGCCAGCAGTTTATCGCTGGGACAGGGGGCGGGAAAAGCTTTCTTT. This encodes CASSLSLGQGAGKAFF.

The chain employs TRBV7-6 and TRBJ1-3; D may be TRBD1 (5 bases). Trimming took off 2 bases at V and 2 bases at J, with 13 bases between the two ends. CDR3 length: 16 residues. Germline V lookup: CDR1 SGHVS, CDR2 FNYEAQ. CDR3 sequence reads: CASSLQGGPTGNTIYF. The CDR3 DNA follows: TGTGCCAGCAGCTTACAGGGTGGACCTACTGGAAACACCATATATTTT.

The genes are TRBV12-3 or TRBV12-4 and TRBJ1-1; D gene uncertain. The CDR3 sequence is 13 residues long. Trimming pared 6 bases from V and 11 bases from J, leaving 19 bases between. CDR3 sequence (DNA): TGTGCCAGCAGCCCCCCCCCAGGTTGGAGGGCTTTCTTT. Amino acids: CASSPPPGWRAFF.

The V gene is TRBV24-1, the J gene TRBJ1-5; possibly TRBD1 for D (6 bases). The CDR3 is 14 residues long. Per germline, CDR1 KGHDR and CDR2 SFDVKD. Trimming left V 4 bases short and J 3 bases short, with 9 bases between. The CDR3 sequence: CATSERTDNQPQHF. In nucleotides, the CDR3 is TGTGCCACCAGTGAGAGGACAGACAATCAGCCCCAGCATTTT.

The chain couples TRBV6-5 to TRBJ2-7, with 9 bases aligning to TRBD1. This CDR3 has 14 residues. The germline V gene has CDR1 MNHEY and CDR2 SVGAGI. With V trimmed by 6 bases and J by 11 bases, 14 bases remained unmatched. The CDR3 loop is CASRNTGQGISEYF. CDR3 in DNA: TGTGCCAGCAGAAACACGGGACAGGGCATATCAGAGTACTTC.

This chain links TRBV19 with TRBJ2-5; 12 bases agree with TRBD2. V lost 6 bases to trimming and J lost 4 bases; unmatched junction nucleotides: 0. The CDR3 extends over 13 amino acids. CDR1 LNHDA and CDR2 SQIVND come from the germline V gene (reference sequence). In DNA, the CDR3 is TGTGCCAGTAGGACTAGCGGGAGAGAGACCCAGTACTTC. Its translation: CASRTSGRETQYF.

The chain uses TRBV27 and TRBJ1-5; 10 bases align to TRBD1. V lost 4 bases and J lost 0; bases outside the gene matches: 12. The germline V gene has CDR1 MNHEY and CDR2 SMNVEV (reference sequence). The CDR3 is 19 residues long. CDR3 in amino acids: CASSYSGTGVLISNQPQHF. DNA of the CDR3: TGTGCCAGCAGTTATTCAGGGACAGGGGTCCTCATTAGCAATCAGCCCCAGCATTTT.

The rearrangement joins TRBV2 to TRBJ1-2, with 10 bases that match TRBD1. This CDR3 is built from 14 residues. CDR1 is SNHLY, CDR2 FYNNEI, per germline. V lost 5 bases and J lost 3; bases outside the gene matches: 3. CDR3 in DNA: TGTGCCAGCAGTTCGACAGGGGGCGACTATGGCTACACCTTC. Amino acids: CASSSTGGDYGYTF.

V gene TRBV11-2 combines with J gene TRBJ1-3, with unresolved D. Trimming removed 6 bases at V and 3 bases at J, with 18 bases between. The CDR3 is 16 amino acids. Per germline, CDR1 SGHAT and CDR2 FQNNGV. The CDR3 sequence is CASSSTDPRGGNTIYF. DNA of the CDR3: TGTGCCAGCAGTTCTACGGATCCTAGAGGTGGAAACACCATATATTTT.